This T cell receptor beta chain was observed in a study of CD8 T cells in ankylosing spondylitis. The study, taken as a whole, reports: Certain motif variants had earlier been reported in reactive arthritis synovial fluid and blood. Several highly homologous variants made up a TCR beta motif, and this motif appeared characteristic of ankylosing spondylitis blood.

The authors made TCR beta libraries by quantitative 5'-RACE with molecular barcodes. Each CDR3 protein gets one entry after TCRdb re-called the 5' RACE reads with MiXCR. The profile shows hundreds of thousands of distinct CDR3 sequences, about an eighth of them singletons. A word on this clonotype: Its antigen is unidentified.

The ends lost 2 bases at V and 7 bases at J; junction bases unmatched: 11. CDR3 size: 16 residues. Germline CDR1 and CDR2: MNHEY and SVGAGI. This TCR was recovered from a male donor with ankylosing spondylitis. The V gene is TRBV6-5, the J gene TRBJ2-1; 7 bases align to TRBD1. Material for sequencing was blood, either unsorted or a sorted T cell fraction (not recorded which). The CDR3 DNA is TGTGCCAGCAGTTACGGAGGACAGGCTCCTCCGAATGAGCAGTTCTTC. It codes for CASSYGGQAPPNEQFF.